This T cell receptor (beta chain) derives from a study of control samples from healthy donors and cancer patients. Germline V lookup: CDR1 SGHNT, CDR2 YENEEA. Trimming took 0 bases from V and 8 from J; bases not matched to a gene: 5. There are 14 residues in the CDR3. The repertoire was sequenced with immunoSEQ multiplex PCR; TCRdb's copy has only in-frame clones and lacks some. This sample has 80,000 or so clones, with 85% to 90% found just once. The V call is TRBV11-3, the J call TRBJ1-2; 8 bases fit TRBD1. This clonotype was obtained from a man over 45 in good health. The specimen sequenced was blood. The CDR3, as DNA: TGTGCCAGCAGCTTAGATCGGACAGGGAGGGGCTACACCTTC. Translated, it gives CASSLDRTGRGYTF.